This TCR beta chain came from a study of CD8 T cells in ankylosing spondylitis (dated by TCRdb to about 2017). Broadly, across the study: The study profiled T cell receptor beta repertoires in healthy donors and ankylosing spondylitis patients to find disease-linked TCR variants. The full study cohort comprised approximately 23 ankylosing spondylitis patients and 85 to 120 healthy donors. Peripheral blood samples were taken, and synovial fluid was additionally collected from ankylosing spondylitis patients. Points the paper makes about the study in general: Some TCR beta motif variants had previously been reported in synovial fluid and blood of reactive arthritis patients, which suggested common disease-initiation mechanisms. The disease-linked clones had a CD8+ phenotype and were found at relatively low frequencies in peripheral blood. The disease-linked clones were reported to be significantly enriched in matched synovial fluid samples from ankylosing spondylitis patients. Blood from ankylosing spondylitis patients appeared to be characterized by a TCR beta motif composed of 7 to 9 highly homologous amino acid variants.

Ends trimmed: V by 2 bases, J by 5 bases; bases unmatched to a gene: 5. Spanning cysteine to phenylalanine, the CDR3 consists of 14 amino acids. CDR3 DNA only is kept here, 42 bases in frame from base 1. The germline V gene encodes CDR1 ENHRY and CDR2 SYGVKD. Sequencing instrument: Illumina HiSeq 2500. TCR beta libraries were prepared by quantitative 5'-RACE with molecular barcodes. On the authors' methods: Disease-linked TCR variants were identified with a new computational method built on a probabilistic model of VDJ rearrangement. TCRdb passed the public sequencing reads through fastp at Q25 and MiXCR, retaining productive beta sequences. Rows merge per CDR3 protein into single entries with the most common DNA and genes. V and J calls and clone size were set by TCRdb, not the authors. Within this sample are 390,000 or so distinct CDR3 sequences, with 20% to 25% of them counted one time only. Jointly, the top ten make up about 16% of the sample.

Concerning this clonotype: This clone's antigen is unknown. Base qualities are not provided; no much larger clone lies one nucleotide away.

Sequenced input: blood, either unsorted or a sorted T cell fraction (not recorded which). The receptor was isolated from a male donor with ankylosing spondylitis. The V gene is TRBV10-3 and the J gene is TRBJ2-7; TRBD2 lines up with 8 middle nucleotides. This receptor carries the CDR3 CAISENLAGDEQYF. The sequenced DNA is TGTGCCATCAGTGAGAATCTAGCGGGCGACGAGCAGTACTTC.